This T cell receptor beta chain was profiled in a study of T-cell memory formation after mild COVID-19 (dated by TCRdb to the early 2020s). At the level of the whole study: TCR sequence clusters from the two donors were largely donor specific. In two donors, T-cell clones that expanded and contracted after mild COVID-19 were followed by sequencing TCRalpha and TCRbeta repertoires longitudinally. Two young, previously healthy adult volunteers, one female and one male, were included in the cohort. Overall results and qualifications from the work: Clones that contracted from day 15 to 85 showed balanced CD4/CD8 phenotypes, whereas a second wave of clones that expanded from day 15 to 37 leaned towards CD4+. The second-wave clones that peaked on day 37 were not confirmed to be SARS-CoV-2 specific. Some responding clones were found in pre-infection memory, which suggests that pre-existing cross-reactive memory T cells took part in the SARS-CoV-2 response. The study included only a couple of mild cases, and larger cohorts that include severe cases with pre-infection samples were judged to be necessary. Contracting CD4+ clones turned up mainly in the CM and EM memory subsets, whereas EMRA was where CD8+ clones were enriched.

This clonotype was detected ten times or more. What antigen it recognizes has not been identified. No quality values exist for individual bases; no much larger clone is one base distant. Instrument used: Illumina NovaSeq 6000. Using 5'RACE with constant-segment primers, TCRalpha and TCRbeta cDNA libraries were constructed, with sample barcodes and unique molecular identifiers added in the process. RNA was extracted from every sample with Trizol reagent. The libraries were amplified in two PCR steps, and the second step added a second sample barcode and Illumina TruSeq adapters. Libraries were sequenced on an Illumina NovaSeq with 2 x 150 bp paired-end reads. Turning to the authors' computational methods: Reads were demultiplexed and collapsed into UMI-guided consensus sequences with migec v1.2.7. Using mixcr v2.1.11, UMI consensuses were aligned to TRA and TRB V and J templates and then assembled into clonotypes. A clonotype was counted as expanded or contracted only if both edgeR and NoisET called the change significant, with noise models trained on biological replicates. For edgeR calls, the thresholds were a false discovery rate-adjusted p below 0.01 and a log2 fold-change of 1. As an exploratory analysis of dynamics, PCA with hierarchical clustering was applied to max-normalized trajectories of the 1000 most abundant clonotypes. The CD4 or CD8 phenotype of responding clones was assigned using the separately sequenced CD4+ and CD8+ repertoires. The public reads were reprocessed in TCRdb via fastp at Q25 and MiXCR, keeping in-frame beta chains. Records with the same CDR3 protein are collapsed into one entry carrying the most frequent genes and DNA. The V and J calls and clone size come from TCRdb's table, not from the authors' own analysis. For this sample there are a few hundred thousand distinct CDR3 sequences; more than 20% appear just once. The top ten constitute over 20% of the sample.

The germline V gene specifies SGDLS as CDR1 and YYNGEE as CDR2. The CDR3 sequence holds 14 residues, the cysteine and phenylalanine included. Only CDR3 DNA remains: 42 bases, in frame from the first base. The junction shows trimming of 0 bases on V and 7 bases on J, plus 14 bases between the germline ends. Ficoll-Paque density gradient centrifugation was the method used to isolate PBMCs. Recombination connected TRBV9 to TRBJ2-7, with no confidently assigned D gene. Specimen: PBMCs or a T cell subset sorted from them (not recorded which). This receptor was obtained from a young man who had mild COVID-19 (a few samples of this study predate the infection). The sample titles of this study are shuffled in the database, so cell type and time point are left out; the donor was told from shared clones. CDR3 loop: CASSVEPRSEEQYF. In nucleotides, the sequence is TGTGCCAGCAGCGTAGAGCCCAGGAGTGAGGAGCAGTACTTC.